This T cell receptor beta chain was sequenced in a study of T cells in Graves' hyperthyroidism and ophthalmopathy. Broader study findings: Blood also carried most thyroid clonotypes expanded above 0.001.

The CDR3 totals 14 residues. CDR1 is MNHEY, CDR2 SMNVEV, per germline (reference sequence). The junction had 16 bases not matched to a gene; V was cut back by 6 bases and J by 13 bases. This clonotype was observed a handful of times. Its antigen remains unknown. Amplification of TCR beta CDR3 regions was performed using RNA transcripts as template. The TCR CDR3 first-round RT-PCR relied on the HTBI primer set. From the multiplex PCR reads, TCRdb called clonotypes with MiXCR, one entry per CDR3 protein. The sample consists of some 550,000 distinct CDR3 sequences, about a sixth of them appearing once. Disease lasting under 3 months, a NOSPECS grade of at least 4, and a Clinical Activity Score of at least 3 were features of the ophthalmopathy patients.

The chain couples TRBV27 to TRBJ1-2; 8 bases agree with TRBD1. Sequenced sample: blood. This sequence was found in a woman in her thirties or forties with Graves' ophthalmopathy. CDR3 bases: TGTGCCAGCAGGGACCATGGGACAGGCGCAGTTCCCACCTTC. This codes for CASRDHGTGAVPTF.